This passage covers 2 T cell receptor beta chains from one sample sequenced in a study of long-term antiretroviral therapy in people with HIV. Sequencing relied on immunoSEQ assay v3.0, run at survey level. Method: immunoSEQ multiplex PCR; TCRdb's copy keeps in-frame clones and lacks some. Among around 29,000 clones, 95% were seen once, and the ten largest hold 3.1%. The sequenced sample was unsorted PBMCs, obtained 5.3 years after starting antiretroviral therapy. These receptors came from a middle-aged man with HIV.

This chain joins TRBV19 and TRBJ1-6; possible D gene TRBD1, 6 bases. Per the germline V gene, CDR1 is LNHDA and CDR2 is SQIVND (reference sequence). Trimming cost V 7 bases and J 9 bases, with 13 bases left between them. The CDR3 contains 13 residues. The CDR3 here is CASMTGLGSPLHF. CDR3 coding DNA: TGTGCCAGTATGACAGGTCTCGGTTCACCCCTCCACTTT.

This rearrangement joins TRBV4-1 to TRBJ2-3; D uncertain. CDR3 size: 15 residues. Germline V gene data show CDR1 as MGHRA and CDR2 as YSYEKL. V lost 1 base to trimming and J lost 6 bases, with 14 bases between them. The CDR3 is CASSQVDLTRDTQYF. CDR3 nucleotides: TGCGCCAGCAGCCAAGTGGACCTTACGAGGGATACGCAGTATTTT.